This T cell receptor beta chain was profiled in a study of blood T cell repertoires in COVID-19. The protocol was immunoSEQ multiplex PCR, while the TCRdb copy is restricted to in-frame clones and leaves out a portion. The data contain approximately 93,000 clones, 87% of them seen just once; the ten biggest clones take up around 1.1%. Germline CDR1 MNHEY, CDR2 SMNVEV (reference sequence). The length of the CDR3 is 15 residues. With 5 bases clipped from V and 8 bases from J, the junction kept 8 bases outside the gene matches. The source is a human donor in a cohort sampled during active COVID-19. The chain has TRBV27 and TRBJ2-1; 11 bases line up with TRBD2. The source material was peripheral blood. CDR3 sequence reads: CASSGAGLAEDEQFF. The CDR3, as DNA: TGTGCCAGCAGTGGGGCGGGACTAGCGGAGGATGAGCAGTTCTTC.